Here is one T cell receptor (beta chain) with its context. Its cognate antigen is unknown. This specimen comes from a study of cytomegalovirus exposure and HLA in healthy donors. At the level of the study: Out of 398 genotyped donors, roughly 80% belonged to the Caucasian-associated ancestry cluster. General study results and limits: Presence/absence analyses rested on an assumption that sequencing depth was roughly uniform across donors.

This PCR relied on a set of 60 Vbeta primers and 13 Jbeta primers. In the original analysis: Roughly 11 million of the approximately 80 million unique TCR beta chains counted in a later analysis were shared. Sequencing was performed with immunoSEQ multiplex PCR; in TCRdb, only in-frame clones are kept and a portion is missing. The V and J calls and clone size were taken over from that table, and D and trimming were inferred from the DNA. The sample lists a few hundred thousand clones; 80% were seen once. Material: PBMCs. The clonotype originates from a girl aged 2 to 9 in good health and CMV-seronegative.

The CDR3 loop reads CASSLAGVRQETQYF. CDR3 nucleotide sequence: TGCGCCAGCAGCTTGGCCGGGGTCCGCCAAGAGACCCAGTACTTC. The chain uses TRBV5-1 and TRBJ2-5, with D possibly TRBD2 on 5 matching bases. The germline V and J ends were trimmed by 0 bases and 1 base, with 10 bases remaining between them. The CDR3 runs to 15 residues. Germline CDR1 and CDR2: SGHRS and YFSETQ.